These 21 T cell receptor beta chains were all obtained from the same sample, sequenced in a study of human T cells and chemical hapten exposure. Time point described: pre-sensitization, week 0. Noted treatment: therapeutic diphenylcyclopropenone sensitization with weekly scalp DPC. TCRdb used MiXCR to reprocess the RACE reads, holding one entry per CDR3 protein. The top ten hold under 9.5% of the sample, which has around 380,000 distinct CDR3 sequences, over 5% seen once. Sequencing was performed on whole blood, taken in connection with sensitization to the hapten diphenylcyclopropenone (DPC). These receptors all come from a woman under 30 with alopecia areata. Some clones in this sample may be carry-over from other donors' samples.

The rearrangement links TRBV28 to TRBJ1-4, with D maybe TRBD1 (6 bases). This CDR3 is 15 amino acids long. The V gene's germline CDR1 is MDHEN and CDR2 SYDVKM. Trimming pared 4 bases from V and 4 bases from J, leaving 13 bases between. In nucleotides, the CDR3 is TGTGCCAGCAGTTACCGGACAGAGATTAATGAAAAACTGTTTTTT. Amino acids: CASSYRTEINEKLFF.

This clonotype was observed a few times. The chain carries TRBV15 and TRBJ1-1; TRBD1 aligns across 9 bases. The V and J ends lost 3 bases and 4 bases, in that order; junction bases with no gene match: 3. The CDR3 is 14 amino acids. Per the germline V gene, CDR1 is LNHNV and CDR2 is YYDKDF (reference sequence). CDR3 amino acids: CATSRDRGGTEAFF. The CDR3 DNA reads TGTGCCACCAGCAGGGACAGGGGAGGCACTGAAGCTTTCTTT.

CDR3 coding DNA: TGTGCCAGAAGGGATATACTTGCAACTAATGAAAAACTGTTTTTT. Translation gives CARRDILATNEKLFF. The genes are TRBV27 and TRBJ1-4; D unresolved. Trimming took off 9 bases at V and 0 bases at J, with 14 bases between the two ends. This CDR3 comprises 15 residues. CDR1 is MNHEY and CDR2 is SMNVEV in the germline V gene (reference sequence). Drawing the rest from reference TRBV27 and TRBJ1-4, the complete variable domain is EAQVTQNPRYLITVTGKKLTVTCSQNMNHEYMSWYRQDPGLGLRQIYYSMNVEVTDKGDVPEGYKVSRKEKRNFPLILESPSPNQTSLYFCARRDILATNEKLFFGSGTQLSVL.

This clonotype has at least ten counts. The chain has TRBV3-1 and TRBJ1-2; the D is unclear. Trimming removed 0 bases at V and 4 bases at J, with 18 bases between. The CDR3 runs 17 residues. Germline V CDR1 and CDR2: LGHDT, YNNKEL (reference sequence). Here the CDR3 reads CASSQDLGGRYGYGYTF. The CDR3 coding sequence is TGTGCCAGCAGCCAAGATTTAGGAGGGAGGTACGGCTATGGCTACACCTTC. Drawing the rest from reference TRBV3-1 and TRBJ1-2, the complete variable domain is DTAVSQTPKYLVTQMGNDKSIKCEQNLGHDTMYWYKQDSKKFLKIMFSYNNKELIINETVPNRFSPKSPDKAHLNLHINSLELGDSAVYFCASSQDLGGRYGYGYTFGSGTRLTVV.

This clonotype turned up a few times. V and J are TRBV7-2 and TRBJ1-5; D uncertain. The CDR3 is 13 residues long. Trimming stripped 7 bases from V and 7 bases from J, with 14 bases between. Germline assignment: CDR1 SGHTA and CDR2 FQGNSA. The CDR3 sequence: CASINSGEQPQHF. CDR3 in DNA: TGTGCCAGCATCAATTCCGGTGAACAGCCCCAGCATTTT. The entire variable domain, with the rest obtained from reference TRBV7-2 and TRBJ1-5, is as follows: GAGVSQSPSNKVTEKGKDVELRCDPISGHTALYWYRQSLGQGLEFLIYFQGNSAPDKSGLPSDRFSAERTGGSVSTLTIQRTQQEDSAVYLCASINSGEQPQHFGDGTRLSIL.

The chain is built from TRBV7-9 and TRBJ1-6; possible D gene TRBD1, 6 bases. V lost 1 base and J lost 10, with 17 bases in between. The length of the CDR3 is 16 residues. CDR1 and CDR2 from the germline V gene are SEHNR and FQNEAQ (reference sequence). Written as DNA, the CDR3 is TGTGCCAGCAGCTTAGTACAGGGTAAAGGGAGATCACCCCTCCACTTT. Translation gives CASSLVQGKGRSPLHF.

This clonotype appeared a few times. The chain uses TRBV18 and TRBJ2-7; D is possibly TRBD2 (5 bases). The CDR3 is 16 amino acids. V lost 0 bases, J lost 0 bases, and 12 bases lay in between. Per germline, CDR1 KGHSH and CDR2 LQKENI. The CDR3 sequence is CASSPPTSGSSYEQYF. The CDR3 region has the DNA TGTGCCAGCTCACCACCGACAAGCGGAAGCTCCTACGAGCAGTACTTC.

The chain joins TRBV18 to TRBJ2-6; TRBD2 aligns across 9 bases. Unmatched junction bases numbered 6, after V lost 4 bases and J lost 2 bases. This CDR3 has 17 residues. Per germline, CDR1 KGHSH and CDR2 LQKENI. CDR3 DNA sequence: TGTGCCAGCTCACAAATAGCGGGGGCCCCTGGGGCCAACGTCCTGACTTTC. Amino acid sequence: CASSQIAGAPGANVLTF. The variable domain in full, completed from reference TRBV18 and TRBJ2-6, reads NAGVMQNPRHLVRRRGQEARLRCSPMKGHSHVYWYRQLPEEGLKFMVYLQKENIIDESGMPKERFSAEFPKEGPSILRIQQVVRGDSAAYFCASSQIAGAPGANVLTFGAGSRLTVL.

The chain couples TRBV7-9 to TRBJ1-1; 7 bases agree with TRBD1. The germline V gene has CDR1 SEHNR and CDR2 FQNEAQ (reference sequence). The ends lost 4 bases at V and 0 bases at J; junction bases unmatched: 20. The CDR3 runs to 20 residues. In DNA, the CDR3 is TGTGCCAGCAGCTCCAGACAGGGCGTAACCCCAGACCAAATGAACACTGAAGCTTTCTTT. Its protein is CASSSRQGVTPDQMNTEAFF.

This clonotype was detected a few times. The chain links TRBV2 to TRBJ2-3, with D maybe TRBD1 (6 bases). The CDR3 has 16 residues. Trimming pared 0 bases from V and 2 bases from J, leaving 12 bases between. The V gene's germline CDR1 is SNHLY and CDR2 FYNNEI. CDR3 sequence: CASSEAGGGVTDTQYF. The CDR3 DNA follows: TGTGCCAGCAGTGAAGCTGGGGGCGGCGTCACAGATACGCAGTATTTT.

This clonotype was detected a few times. The chain is built from TRBV7-2 and TRBJ2-2; D gene ambiguous. V lost 5 bases to trimming and J lost 6 bases, with 10 bases between them. CDR3 length equals 13 residues. Germline V gene lookup returns CDR1 SGHTA and CDR2 FQGNSA. The CDR3 sequence: CASSPRTPGELFF. The CDR3 region has the DNA TGTGCCAGCAGCCCCAGGACGCCCGGGGAGCTGTTTTTT.

This clonotype was counted ten times or more. The rearrangement uses TRBV3-1 and TRBJ1-2, with a weak D call TRBD1 (5 bases). This CDR3 is built from 13 residues. In germline, CDR1 is LGHDT, CDR2 YNNKEL (reference sequence). V was pared by 5 bases and J by 4 bases, with 11 bases between. Written as DNA, the CDR3 is TGTGCCAGCAGCTACGGGGCCGTCTATGGCTACACCTTC. Protein sequence: CASSYGAVYGYTF.

This clonotype occurred many times. At one boundary the junction diverges from the germline segment, which might be a read error. The chain joins TRBV6-2 or TRBV6-3 to TRBJ2-3; D is ambiguous. The CDR3 contains 12 residues. CDR1 and CDR2 (germline): MNHEY, SVGEGT. CDR3 in DNA: TGTGCCAGCAGCTACTCTGGAGATACGCAGTATTTT. It is translated as CASSYSGDTQYF.

This clonotype was observed a few times. The rearrangement joins TRBV5-1 to TRBJ1-5, with a tentative D call TRBD1 (6 bases). The CDR3 is made up of 16 amino acids. The germline V gene has CDR1 SGHRS and CDR2 YFSETQ. Trimming took 0 bases from V and 4 from J, leaving 14 bases between them. The CDR3 is CASSLAPGVGNQPQHF. The CDR3 nucleotides are TGCGCCAGCAGCTTGGCACCAGGGGTAGGAAATCAGCCCCAGCATTTT.

This clonotype was detected ten times or more. The chain combines TRBV29-1 with TRBJ2-3, with D maybe TRBD2 (6 bases). V lost 8 bases and J 0 bases, leaving 21 bases between the germline ends. Looked up from germline, CDR1 is SQVTM and CDR2 is ANQGSEA. The CDR3 length is 16 residues. The CDR3 is CSWGDPRELSTDTQYF. Written as DNA, the CDR3 is TGCAGCTGGGGGGACCCCCGCGAACTTAGCACAGATACGCAGTATTTT.

In its sample, this clonotype was seen many times. This chain links TRBV6-5 with TRBJ1-2; D not resolved. CDR3 size: 13 residues. Germline CDR1 MNHEY, CDR2 SVGAGI. V dropped 2 bases and J dropped 4 bases, with 8 bases sitting between them. In nucleotides, the CDR3 is TGTGCCAGCAGTTACCGCAGAGCCTATGGCTACACCTTC. Its protein is CASSYRRAYGYTF.

The genes are TRBV12-3 or TRBV12-4 and TRBJ1-4, with TRBD1 as a possible D gene (6 bases). The CDR3 spans 15 residues. V lost 5 bases, J lost 8 bases, and 18 bases lay in between. This CDR3 is CASSSHLGGNEKLFF. The CDR3 nucleotides are TGTGCCAGCAGTAGTCACTTAGGGGGAAACGAAAAACTGTTTTTT.

The chain combines TRBV4-1 with TRBJ2-7, with TRBD1 matching 7 bases. V gave up 6 bases and J gave up 0 bases; unmatched junction bases: 5. This CDR3 contains 14 residues. Germline lookup yields CDR1 MGHRA and CDR2 YSYEKL. CDR3 residues: CASRTDRNSYEQYF. CDR3 nucleotides: TGCGCCAGCAGAACGGACAGGAACTCCTACGAGCAGTACTTC.

This clonotype was observed a handful of times. The CDR3 loop is CASTRSSGNTIYF. The CDR3 DNA sequence: TGTGCCAGCACCCGTAGCTCTGGAAACACCATATATTTT. J is TRBJ1-3 and V is TRBV28; D call uncertain. Germline lookup yields CDR1 MDHEN and CDR2 SYDVKM. The CDR3 contains 13 residues. Deletions cut 7 bases from V and 0 bases from J, with 7 bases between.

The gene calls are TRBV5-6 and TRBJ2-7; possibly TRBD1 or TRBD2 for D (5 bases each). V lost 4 bases and J 6 bases, leaving 17 bases between the germline ends. This CDR3 has 14 residues. From germline, CDR1 is SGHDT and CDR2 YYEEEE. The CDR3, as DNA: TGTGCCAGCAGCGGAACGGGACCGGCCCTCGAGCAGTACTTC. It specifies CASSGTGPALEQYF.

This clonotype turned up a few times. The V gene is TRBV3-1, the J gene TRBJ2-7; D call uncertain. CDR3 length equals 20 residues. V was shortened by 0 bases and J by 2 bases, with 26 bases between the two germline ends. CDR1 LGHDT and CDR2 YNNKEL come from the germline V gene (reference sequence). CDR3 sequence: CASSQDFPRGLRVRTYEQYF. In DNA, the CDR3 is TGTGCCAGCAGCCAAGATTTTCCACGAGGCTTACGGGTCAGAACCTACGAGCAGTACTTC.